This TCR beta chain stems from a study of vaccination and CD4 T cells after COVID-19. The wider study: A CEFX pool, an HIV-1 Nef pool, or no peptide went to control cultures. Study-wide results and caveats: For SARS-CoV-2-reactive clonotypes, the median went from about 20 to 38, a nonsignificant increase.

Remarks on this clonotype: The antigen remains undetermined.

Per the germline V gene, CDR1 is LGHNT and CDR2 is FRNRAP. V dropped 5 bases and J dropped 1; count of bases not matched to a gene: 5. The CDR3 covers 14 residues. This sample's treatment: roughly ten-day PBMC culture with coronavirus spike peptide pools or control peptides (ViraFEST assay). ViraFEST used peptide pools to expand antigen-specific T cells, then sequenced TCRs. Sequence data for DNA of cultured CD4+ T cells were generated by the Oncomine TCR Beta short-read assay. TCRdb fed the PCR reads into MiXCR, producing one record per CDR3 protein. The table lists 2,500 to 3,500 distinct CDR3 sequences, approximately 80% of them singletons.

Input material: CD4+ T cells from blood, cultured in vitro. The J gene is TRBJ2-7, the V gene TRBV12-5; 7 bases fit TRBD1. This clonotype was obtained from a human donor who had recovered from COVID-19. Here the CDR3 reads CASGPDRASYEQYF. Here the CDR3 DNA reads TGTGCTAGTGGTCCCGACAGGGCTTCCTACGAGCAGTACTTC.